One T cell receptor (beta chain) is described in this entry. The sample comes from a study of blood T cell repertoires in COVID-19. As for the study in general: The cDNA or gDNA used as material had been derived from T cells, B-cell-depleted T cells, or PBMCs.

Profiled with immunoSEQ multiplex PCR; TCRdb holds only in-frame clones, not every one. This sample has about 220,000 clones, with over 65% found just once. Recovery meant two consecutive negative NP/OP PCR tests, professional clearance, or resolved symptoms. CDR1 MNHEY and CDR2 SVGAGI come from the germline V gene. The CDR3 has 12 amino acids. Trimming cost V 8 bases and J 8 bases, with 12 bases left between them. The sequence was collected from a woman aged 60-70 years who had recovered from COVID-19. Sequencing used PBMCs or T cells enriched from blood (not recorded which). The chain is built from TRBV6-5 and TRBJ1-4; no clear D. CDR3 protein: CASGRRSEKLFF. CDR3 nucleotides: TGTGCCAGCGGGAGGCGGAGCGAAAAACTGTTTTTT.